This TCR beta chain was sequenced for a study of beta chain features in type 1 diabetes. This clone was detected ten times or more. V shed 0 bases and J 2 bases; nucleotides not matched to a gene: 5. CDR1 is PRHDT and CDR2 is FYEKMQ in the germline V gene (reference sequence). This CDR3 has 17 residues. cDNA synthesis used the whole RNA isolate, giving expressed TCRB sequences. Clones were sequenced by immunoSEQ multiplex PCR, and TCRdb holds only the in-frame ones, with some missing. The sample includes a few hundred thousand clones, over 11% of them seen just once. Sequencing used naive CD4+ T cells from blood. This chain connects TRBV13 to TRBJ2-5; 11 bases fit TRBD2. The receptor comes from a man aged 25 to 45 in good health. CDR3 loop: CASSLGTLAGGQETQYF. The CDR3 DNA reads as TGTGCCAGCAGCTTAGGCACCCTAGCGGGAGGACAAGAGACCCAGTACTTC.